The 31 T cell receptor beta chains presented below share a single source sample, sequenced in a study of identical twins. In TCRdb, the 5' RACE reads were re-called with MiXCR into one record per CDR3 protein. The sample shows under 800,000 distinct CDR3 sequences, 21% of them seen only once. The data also belong to a second study, concerning T cells expressing NK-cell markers.

The sequencing input was PBMCs. The receptors were sampled from a woman aged 18-29 years in good health.

This chain joins TRBV29-1 and TRBJ2-7; D is possibly TRBD1 (6 bases). Trimming left V 6 bases short and J 2 bases short, with 14 bases between. The CDR3 has 13 residues. Germline CDR1 is SQVTM and CDR2 is ANQGSEA. For the CDR3, the DNA is TGCAGCGTGAGGGGGACGGAGGCCTACGAGCAGTACTTC. It is translated as CSVRGTEAYEQYF.

This clonotype was found a few times. This sequence joins TRBV4-3 and TRBJ1-1; TRBD1 matches at 7 bases. The V segment lost 0 bases and the J segment 4 bases; nucleotides outside the gene matches: 14. This CDR3 comprises 18 residues. The germline CDR1 and CDR2 sequences are LGHNA and YSLEER. The CDR3 nucleotides are TGCGCCAGCAGCCAAGATCATGTTCCGGCAGGGGGAAGCACTGAAGCTTTCTTT. Translating it yields CASSQDHVPAGGSTEAFF.

The chain couples TRBV5-1 to TRBJ2-3; tentatively, D is TRBD1 or TRBD2 (5 bases each). V lost 7 bases and J 5 bases, leaving 17 bases between the germline ends. This CDR3 contains 14 residues. Germline V gene sequence: CDR1 SGHRS, CDR2 YFSETQ. The CDR3 nucleotides read TGCGCCAGCTCCCAGGGAGTTGGCGGAGATACGCAGTATTTT. Translation: CASSQGVGGDTQYF.

The chain couples TRBV9 to TRBJ2-4, with D perhaps matching TRBD2 (6 bases). The germline V gene has CDR1 SGDLS and CDR2 YYNGEE. With 4 bases removed from V and 1 base from J, the gap between germline ends came to 12 bases. The CDR3 has 15 residues. CDR3 in amino acids: CASSREGRAKNIQYF. Here the CDR3 DNA reads TGTGCCAGCAGCCGAGAGGGGAGGGCCAAAAACATTCAGTACTTC.

This clonotype appeared a few times. The CDR3 nucleotides are TGTGCCAGCAGTCCCGGACTAGCGGTGGTCACAGATACGCAGTATTTT. Encoded protein: CASSPGLAVVTDTQYF. The chain has TRBV6-2 or TRBV6-3 and TRBJ2-3; 10 positions agree with TRBD2. The CDR3 has 16 residues. The V gene end was trimmed by 5 bases and the J gene end by 2 bases; junction bases not matched to a gene: 7. CDR1 is MNHEY and CDR2 is SVGEGT in the germline V gene.

This clonotype was picked up a small number of times. The V call is TRBV7-9, the J call TRBJ2-3; possible D gene TRBD1, 6 bases. This CDR3 contains 17 residues. The V end was cut by 3 bases, the J end by 5 bases, with 21 bases between. Germline V gene lookup returns CDR1 SEHNR and CDR2 FQNEAQ (reference sequence). CDR3 amino acids: CASSFVGGSRRGDTQYF. For the CDR3, the DNA is TGTGCCAGCAGCTTCGTTGGGGGCTCTAGAAGGGGAGATACGCAGTATTTT.

This clonotype came up a few times. The chain combines TRBV4-2 with TRBJ2-1; D may be TRBD1 (7 bases). CDR1 is LGHNA and CDR2 is YNFKEQ in the germline V gene. The CDR3 is made up of 18 amino acids. Trimming took off 4 bases at V and 3 bases at J, with 22 bases between the two ends. The DNA for the CDR3 is TGTGCCAGCAGCCTCCAAGGGGGTCGGGGGACAGACTACAATGAGCAGTTCTTC. Encoded protein: CASSLQGGRGTDYNEQFF.

This clonotype was seen many times. V usage is TRBV7-9 and J usage is TRBJ2-3; 9 nucleotides agree with TRBD2. This CDR3 is 17 amino acids long. V was clipped by 3 bases and J by 4 bases; unmatched bases: 11. CDR1 SEHNR and CDR2 FQNEAQ come from the germline V gene (reference sequence). The CDR3: CASSFSIGAGGPDTQYF. CDR3 DNA: TGTGCCAGCAGCTTCAGTATCGGTGCGGGAGGGCCAGATACGCAGTATTTT. The complete variable domain, with remaining parts taken from reference TRBV7-9 and TRBJ2-3, reads DTGVSQNPRHKITKRGQNVTFRCDPISEHNRLYWYRQTLGQGPEFLTYFQNEAQLEKSRLLSDRFSAERPKGSFSTLEIQRTEQGDSAMYLCASSFSIGAGGPDTQYFGPGTRLTVL.

This clonotype appeared many times. This chain connects TRBV7-2 to TRBJ2-7; D remains ambiguous. The CDR3 has 12 residues. Germline lookup yields CDR1 SGHTA and CDR2 FQGNSA. V lost 0 bases and J 7 bases, leaving 7 bases between the germline ends. The CDR3 DNA is TGTGCCAGCAGCTTAGCCCTGGGGGAGCAGTACTTC. It encodes CASSLALGEQYF.

The gene calls are TRBV20-1 and TRBJ2-5, with 11 bases matching TRBD2. CDR3 length equals 15 residues. J was trimmed by 5 bases and V by 5 bases; bases with no gene match: 10. The germline V gene encodes CDR1 DFQATT and CDR2 SNEGSKA (reference sequence). The DNA of the CDR3 is TGCAGTGCTGGATCACTAGCGGGAGTTGAGGAGACCCAGTACTTC. It is translated as CSAGSLAGVEETQYF.

This clonotype has ten or more counts. The chain is built from TRBV12-3 or TRBV12-4 and TRBJ2-2, with 7 bases lining up with TRBD2. The junction had 10 bases not matched to a gene; V was cut back by 6 bases and J by 0 bases. The CDR3 spans 17 residues. The CDR3 region has the DNA TGTGCCAGCAGCACCGGGAGCGGGAACGCGAACACCGGGGAGCTGTTTTTT. This codes for CASSTGSGNANTGELFF.

The chain's CDR3 is CASSLRSPADTQYF. CDR3 DNA sequence: TGTGCCAGCAGCTTACGGAGCCCCGCAGATACGCAGTATTTT. The chain links TRBV7-2 to TRBJ2-3; D gene uncertain. CDR1 SGHTA and CDR2 FQGNSA come from the germline V gene. The CDR3 sequence is 14 residues long. Trimming cost V 2 bases and J 4 bases, with 10 bases left between them.

As for this clonotype: Sequence at one end of the junction differs from germline and may be a read error. The chain recombines TRBV7-2 with TRBJ2-3, with D tentatively TRBD2 (5 bases). The germline CDR1 and CDR2 sequences are SGHTA and FQGNSA. The CDR3 loop spans 12 amino acids. The CDR3, as DNA: TGTGCCAGCAGCTTTACGAGGGATACGCAGAATTTT. Translating gives CASSFTRDTQNF. The full variable domain, rest sourced from reference TRBV7-2 and TRBJ2-3, is GAGVSQSPSNKVTEKGKDVELRCDPISGHTALYWYRQSLGQGLEFLIYFQGNSAPDKSGLPSDRFSAERTGGSVSTLTIQRTQQEDSAVYLCASSFTRDTQNFGPGTRLTVL.

There are a few counts of this clonotype. The chain is built from TRBV6-2 or TRBV6-3 and TRBJ1-1; D not resolved. V dropped 2 bases and J dropped 10 bases, with 11 bases sitting between them. Germline CDR1 and CDR2: MNHEY and SVGEGT. The CDR3 covers 12 residues. The CDR3 bases are TGTGCCAGCAGTTACCCCGCAGGCTCAGCTTTCTTT. Encoded protein: CASSYPAGSAFF.

This clonotype has only a few counts. This chain joins TRBV5-5 and TRBJ1-4; D ambiguous. The CDR3 spans 14 residues. V was trimmed by 3 bases and J by 4 bases, leaving 10 bases between them. Germline V lookup: CDR1 SGHKS, CDR2 YYEKEE (reference sequence). The CDR3: CASSSWRDNEKLFF. Here the CDR3 DNA reads TGTGCCAGCAGCTCATGGAGGGATAATGAAAAACTGTTTTTT.

The V and J genes are TRBV12-3 or TRBV12-4 and TRBJ2-1, with 8 bases that match TRBD1. V lost 6 bases to trimming and J lost 3 bases; unmatched junction nucleotides: 10. The CDR3 loop spans 16 amino acids. CDR3 in DNA: TGTGCCAGCAGCGACAGGGGTCATGTAGTCTACAATGAGCAGTTCTTC. It yields the protein CASSDRGHVVYNEQFF.

This clonotype was found a few times. The chain recombines TRBV9 with TRBJ2-3; weak D call: TRBD1 (6 bases). The germline V and J ends were trimmed by 0 bases and 0 bases, with 20 bases remaining between them. CDR1 SGDLS and CDR2 YYNGEE come from the germline V gene. The CDR3 is 19 amino acids. CDR3 bases: TGTGCCAGCAGCGTAGCCCGTGGCAGGGGATCCGTCAGCACAGATACGCAGTATTTT. Protein: CASSVARGRGSVSTDTQYF.

This clonotype was counted only a few times. CDR3 in DNA: TGTGCCAGCAGGCAAACAGGGGACTACGAGCAGTACTTC. It specifies CASRQTGDYEQYF. The V and J genes are TRBV12-3 or TRBV12-4 and TRBJ2-7, with 7 bases that match TRBD1. CDR3 size: 13 residues. J was trimmed by 3 bases and V by 6 bases; bases with no gene match: 5.

This clonotype came up a few times. This chain joins TRBV4-3 and TRBJ2-3; 16 nucleotides match TRBD2. Germline V gene sequence: CDR1 LGHNA, CDR2 YSLEER. The CDR3 covers 17 residues. V lost 4 bases to trimming and J lost 6 bases; unmatched junction nucleotides: 7. CDR3 nucleotide sequence: TGCGCCAGCAGCCGGAAGGGACTAGCGGGAGGGCCGGATACGCAGTATTTT. It is translated as CASSRKGLAGGPDTQYF.

The rearrangement uses TRBV7-9 and TRBJ2-3; tentative D call: TRBD2 (5 bases). Germline V lookup: CDR1 SEHNR, CDR2 FQNEAQ (reference sequence). This CDR3 has 15 amino acids. V was cut by 7 bases and J by 2 bases, with 16 bases left in between. CDR3 sequence (DNA): TGTGCCAGCACCGCCCGGCGGGCCAACACAGATACGCAGTATTTT. It is translated as CASTARRANTDTQYF.

The chain uses TRBV20-1 and TRBJ2-1, with 9 bases that match TRBD1. In germline, CDR1 is DFQATT, CDR2 SNEGSKA (reference sequence). The length of the CDR3 is 17 residues. The J segment lost 7 bases and the V segment lost 1 base, leaving 14 bases of the junction unmatched. This chain's CDR3 is CSARVGTGLLLGNEQFF. The CDR3 coding sequence is TGCAGTGCTAGAGTCGGGACAGGGTTGTTATTAGGGAATGAGCAGTTCTTC.

The rearrangement links TRBV6-1 to TRBJ2-2; TRBD1 is a possible D gene (5 bases). Looked up from germline, CDR1 is MNHNS and CDR2 is SASEGT. Deletions cut 6 bases from V and 4 bases from J, with 15 bases between. The CDR3 is 15 residues long. CDR3 residues: CASRKGQGGTGELFF. The CDR3 region has the DNA TGTGCCAGCAGAAAGGGGCAGGGTGGCACCGGGGAGCTGTTTTTT.

The chain is built from TRBV12-3 or TRBV12-4 and TRBJ2-3; TRBD2 matches 9 bases. The CDR3 has 14 residues. The V gene end was trimmed by 4 bases and the J gene end by 6 bases; junction bases not matched to a gene: 5. The CDR3 region has the DNA TGTGCCAGCAGTTGGGCTAGCGGGATGGATACGCAGTATTTT. Protein: CASSWASGMDTQYF.

The V gene is TRBV27, the J gene TRBJ1-2; D possibly corresponds to TRBD1 (5 bases). Trimming cost V 8 bases and J 2 bases, with 15 bases left between them. CDR1 is MNHEY, CDR2 SMNVEV, per germline (reference sequence). This CDR3 contains 14 residues. In nucleotides, the CDR3 is TGTGCCAGCCGTCAGGGCCTCAGGAACTATGGCTACACCTTC. Encoded protein: CASRQGLRNYGYTF.

The chain combines TRBV12-3 or TRBV12-4 with TRBJ2-7; maybe TRBD1 (6 bases). V lost 4 bases and J 4 bases, leaving 17 bases between the germline ends. CDR3 size: 15 residues. The CDR3 reads CASSSPARGSYEQYF. The CDR3 DNA reads TGTGCCAGCAGTTCCCCAGCTAGGGGGAGTTACGAGCAGTACTTC.

This clonotype has only a few counts. V is TRBV18 and J is TRBJ1-6; 8 nucleotides match TRBD1. CDR3 length: 15 amino acids. With 6 bases clipped from V and 7 bases from J, the junction kept 8 bases outside the gene matches. Germline assignment: CDR1 KGHSH and CDR2 LQKENI. As DNA, the CDR3 is TGTGCCAGCTCCCCCGACAGGGGCCGGAATTCACCCCTCCACTTT. This gives the protein CASSPDRGRNSPLHF.

In its sample, this clonotype was seen a few times. The CDR3 DNA sequence: TGCGCCAGCAGCTTAGGTCGGTTCAATGAGCAGTTCTTC. Protein sequence: CASSLGRFNEQFF. The J gene is TRBJ2-1, the V gene TRBV5-1; the D is unclear. The V end was cut by 2 bases, the J end by 6 bases, with 9 bases between. The CDR3 runs to 13 residues. Germline lookup yields CDR1 SGHRS and CDR2 YFSETQ.

DNA for the CDR3: TGTGCCACCAGTGATGGGACGTCTAGCGGGAGTAGGAATGAGCAGTTCTTC. Translating gives CATSDGTSSGSRNEQFF. J is TRBJ2-1 and V is TRBV24-1; 10 bases align to TRBD2. The CDR3 runs to 17 residues. Trimming at V came to 3 bases and at J to 7 bases, leaving 11 bases not matched to a gene. The germline V gene encodes CDR1 KGHDR and CDR2 SFDVKD.

This clonotype has a handful of counts. V is TRBV9 and J is TRBJ2-7; the match to TRBD2 covers 8 bases. CDR3 length: 17 residues. CDR1 SGDLS and CDR2 YYNGEE come from the germline V gene. V was clipped by 7 bases and J by 1 base; unmatched bases: 16. This CDR3 is CASQDREGGRRSYEQYF. The CDR3, as DNA: TGTGCCAGCCAGGACCGGGAGGGCGGGAGGCGGTCCTACGAGCAGTACTTC.

A few counts support this clonotype. The chain couples TRBV7-2 to TRBJ2-2; D is possibly TRBD1 (5 bases). V lost 3 bases and J 4 bases, leaving 9 bases between the germline ends. This CDR3 comprises 14 residues. Germline lookup yields CDR1 SGHTA and CDR2 FQGNSA. This CDR3 reads CASSFMTATGELFF. The CDR3 DNA follows: TGTGCCAGCAGCTTTATGACAGCCACCGGGGAGCTGTTTTTT.

DNA of the CDR3: TGTGCCAGCAGTTACTTGCTCGGGGGGAGGAATGAGCAGTTCTTC. Protein: CASSYLLGGRNEQFF. The rearrangement uses TRBV6-5 and TRBJ2-1, with 7 nucleotides matching TRBD2. Germline trimming cut 1 base from V and 7 bases from J; bases unmatched to any gene: 7. The CDR3 totals 15 residues. Germline V CDR1 and CDR2: MNHEY, SVGAGI.